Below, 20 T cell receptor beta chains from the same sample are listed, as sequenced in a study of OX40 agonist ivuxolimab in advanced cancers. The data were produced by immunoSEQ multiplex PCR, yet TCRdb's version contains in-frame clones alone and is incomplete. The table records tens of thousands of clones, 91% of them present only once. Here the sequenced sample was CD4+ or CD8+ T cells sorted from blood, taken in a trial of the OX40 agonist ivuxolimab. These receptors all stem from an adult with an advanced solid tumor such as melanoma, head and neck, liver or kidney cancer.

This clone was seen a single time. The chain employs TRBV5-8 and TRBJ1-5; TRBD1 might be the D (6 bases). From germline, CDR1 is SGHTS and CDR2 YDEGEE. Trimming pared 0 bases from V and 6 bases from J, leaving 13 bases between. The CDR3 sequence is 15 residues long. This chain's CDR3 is CASSLGQVGFQPQHF. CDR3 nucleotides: TGTGCCAGCAGCTTGGGACAGGTGGGGTTTCAGCCCCAGCATTTT.

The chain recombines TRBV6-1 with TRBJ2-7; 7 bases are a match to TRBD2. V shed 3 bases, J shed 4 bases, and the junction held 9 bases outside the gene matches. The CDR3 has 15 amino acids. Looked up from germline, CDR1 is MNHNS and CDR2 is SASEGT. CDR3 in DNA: TGTGCCAGCAGTGAGGGACTACAGTTCCAATACGAGCAGTACTTC. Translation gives CASSEGLQFQYEQYF.

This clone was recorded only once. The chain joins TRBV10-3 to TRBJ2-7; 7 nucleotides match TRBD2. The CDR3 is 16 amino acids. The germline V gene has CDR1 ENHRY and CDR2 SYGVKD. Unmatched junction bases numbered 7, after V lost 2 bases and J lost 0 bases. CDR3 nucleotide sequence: TGTGCCATCAGTGAGGCGATGGGGGGGAGCTCCTACGAGCAGTACTTC. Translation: CAISEAMGGSSYEQYF.

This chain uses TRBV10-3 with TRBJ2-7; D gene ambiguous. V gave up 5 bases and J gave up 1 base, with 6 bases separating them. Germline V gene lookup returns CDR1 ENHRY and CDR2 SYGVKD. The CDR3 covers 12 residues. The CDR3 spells CAISWGSYEQYF. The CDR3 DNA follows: TGTGCCATCAGTTGGGGATCCTACGAGCAGTACTTC.

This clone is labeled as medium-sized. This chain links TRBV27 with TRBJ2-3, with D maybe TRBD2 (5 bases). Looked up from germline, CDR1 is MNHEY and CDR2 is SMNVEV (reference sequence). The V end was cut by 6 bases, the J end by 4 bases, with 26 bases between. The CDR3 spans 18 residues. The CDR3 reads CASSPLSPTTRFADTQYF. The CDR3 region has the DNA TGTGCCAGCAGCCCCCTATCTCCTACAACTAGATTTGCAGATACGCAGTATTTT.

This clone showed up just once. DNA of the CDR3: TGTGCCAGCATCCCAGAAATCTACGAGCAGTACTTC. This encodes CASIPEIYEQYF. The chain links TRBV21-1 to TRBJ2-7; the table's D call of TRBD1 was not tested on the DNA. TRBV21-1 is marked as a pseudogene. This CDR3 is 12 amino acids long.

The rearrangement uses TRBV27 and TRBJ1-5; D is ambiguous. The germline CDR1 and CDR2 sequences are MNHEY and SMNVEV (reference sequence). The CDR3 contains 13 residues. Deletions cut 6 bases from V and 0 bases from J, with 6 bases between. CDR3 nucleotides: TGTGCCAGCAGCTTTTCTAGCAATCAGCCCCAGCATTTT. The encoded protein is CASSFSSNQPQHF.

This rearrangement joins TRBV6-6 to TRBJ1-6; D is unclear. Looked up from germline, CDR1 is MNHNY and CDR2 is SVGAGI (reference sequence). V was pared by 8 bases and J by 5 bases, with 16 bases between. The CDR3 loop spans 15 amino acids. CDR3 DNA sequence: TGTGCCAGCTCATCAGCCCCCCTACATAATTCACCCCTCCACTTT. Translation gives CASSSAPLHNSPLHF.

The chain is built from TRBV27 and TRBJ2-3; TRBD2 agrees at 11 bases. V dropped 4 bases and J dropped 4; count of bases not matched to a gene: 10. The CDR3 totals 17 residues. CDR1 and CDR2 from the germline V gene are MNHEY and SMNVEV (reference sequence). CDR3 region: CASSSRTSGRPADTQYF. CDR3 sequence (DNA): TGTGCCAGCAGTTCTCGTACTAGCGGGAGACCCGCAGATACGCAGTATTTT.

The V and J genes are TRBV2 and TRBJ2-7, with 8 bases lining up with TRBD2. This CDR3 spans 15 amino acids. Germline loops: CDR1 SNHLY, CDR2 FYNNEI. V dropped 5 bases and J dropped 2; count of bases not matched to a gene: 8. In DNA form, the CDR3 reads TGTGCCAGCAGTCCTACGAGCGGGAGAACCTACGAGCAGTACTTC. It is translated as CASSPTSGRTYEQYF.

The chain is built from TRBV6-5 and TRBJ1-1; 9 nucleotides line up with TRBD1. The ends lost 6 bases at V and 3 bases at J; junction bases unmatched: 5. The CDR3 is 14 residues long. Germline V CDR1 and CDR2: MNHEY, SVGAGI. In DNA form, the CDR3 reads TGTGCCAGCAGCGTACAGGGGGCGCACACTGAAGCTTTCTTT. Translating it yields CASSVQGAHTEAFF.

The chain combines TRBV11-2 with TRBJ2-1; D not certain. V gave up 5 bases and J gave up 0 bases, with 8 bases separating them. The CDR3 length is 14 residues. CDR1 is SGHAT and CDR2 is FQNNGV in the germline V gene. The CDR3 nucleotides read TGTGCCAGCAGCAAGCAACTCTCCTACAATGAGCAGTTCTTC. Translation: CASSKQLSYNEQFF.

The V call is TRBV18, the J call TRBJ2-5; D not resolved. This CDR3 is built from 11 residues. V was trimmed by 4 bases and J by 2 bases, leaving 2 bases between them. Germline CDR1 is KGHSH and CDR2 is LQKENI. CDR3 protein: CASSRQETQYF. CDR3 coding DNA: TGTGCCAGCTCACGGCAAGAGACCCAGTACTTC.

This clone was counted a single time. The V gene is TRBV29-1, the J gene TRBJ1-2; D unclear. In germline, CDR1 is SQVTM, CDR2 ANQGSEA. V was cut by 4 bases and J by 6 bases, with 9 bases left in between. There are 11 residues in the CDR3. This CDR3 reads CSVVTTHGYTF. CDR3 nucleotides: TGCAGCGTTGTGACCACGCATGGCTACACCTTC.

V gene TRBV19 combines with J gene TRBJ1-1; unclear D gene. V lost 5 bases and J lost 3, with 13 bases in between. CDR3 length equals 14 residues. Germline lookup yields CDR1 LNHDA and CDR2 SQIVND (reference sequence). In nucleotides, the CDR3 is TGTGCCAGTAGTCGACTGATGCGGGACACTGAAGCTTTCTTT. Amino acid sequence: CASSRLMRDTEAFF.

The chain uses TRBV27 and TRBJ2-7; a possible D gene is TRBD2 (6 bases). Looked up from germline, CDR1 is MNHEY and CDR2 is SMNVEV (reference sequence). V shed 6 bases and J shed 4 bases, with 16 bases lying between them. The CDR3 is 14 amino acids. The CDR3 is CASSSGGGRYEQYF. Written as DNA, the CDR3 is TGTGCCAGCAGCTCCGGGGGAGGACGGTACGAGCAGTACTTC.

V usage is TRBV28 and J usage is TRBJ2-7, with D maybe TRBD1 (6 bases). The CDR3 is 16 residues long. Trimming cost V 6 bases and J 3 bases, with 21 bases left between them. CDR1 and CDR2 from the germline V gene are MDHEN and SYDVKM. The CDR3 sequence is CASRTSGQTLLYEQYF. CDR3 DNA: TGTGCCAGCAGGACTTCTGGACAGACCCTCCTCTACGAGCAGTACTTC.

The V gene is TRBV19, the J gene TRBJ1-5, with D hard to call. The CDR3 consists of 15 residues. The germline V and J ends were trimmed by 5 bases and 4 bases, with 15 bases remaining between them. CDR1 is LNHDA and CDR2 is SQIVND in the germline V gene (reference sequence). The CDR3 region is CASSPSERANQPQHF. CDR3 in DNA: TGTGCCAGTAGTCCCTCGGAAAGGGCGAATCAGCCCCAGCATTTT.

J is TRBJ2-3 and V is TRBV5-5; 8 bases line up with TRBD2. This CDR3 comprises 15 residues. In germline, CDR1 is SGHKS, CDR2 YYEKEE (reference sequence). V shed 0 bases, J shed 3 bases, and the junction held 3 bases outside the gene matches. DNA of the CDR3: TGTGCCAGCAGCTTGGTTGCGGGAGGAACAGATACGCAGTATTTT. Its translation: CASSLVAGGTDTQYF. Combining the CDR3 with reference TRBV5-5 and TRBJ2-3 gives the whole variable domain DAGVTQSPTHLIKTRGQQVTLRCSPISGHKSVSWYQQVLGQGPQFIFQYYEKEERGRGNFPDRFSARQFPNYSSELNVNALLLGDSALYLCASSLVAGGTDTQYFGPGTRLTVL.

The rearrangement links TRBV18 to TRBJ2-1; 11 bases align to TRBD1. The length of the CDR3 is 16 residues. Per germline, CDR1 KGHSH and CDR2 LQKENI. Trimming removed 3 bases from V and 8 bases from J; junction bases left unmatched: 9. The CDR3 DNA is TGTGCCAGCTCACCCCCCGGACAGGGGGCGTGGGATGAGCAGTTCTTC. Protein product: CASSPPGQGAWDEQFF.